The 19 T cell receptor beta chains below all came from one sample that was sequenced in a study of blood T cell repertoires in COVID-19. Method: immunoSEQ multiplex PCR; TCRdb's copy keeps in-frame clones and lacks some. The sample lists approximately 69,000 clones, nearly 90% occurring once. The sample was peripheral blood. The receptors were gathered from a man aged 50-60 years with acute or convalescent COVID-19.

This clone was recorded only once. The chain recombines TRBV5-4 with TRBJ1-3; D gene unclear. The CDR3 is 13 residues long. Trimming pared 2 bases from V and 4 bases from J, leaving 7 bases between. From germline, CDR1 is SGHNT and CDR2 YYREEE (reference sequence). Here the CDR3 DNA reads TGTGCCAGCAGCTTTCGAGGGGGAAACACCATATATTTT. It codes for CASSFRGGNTIYF.

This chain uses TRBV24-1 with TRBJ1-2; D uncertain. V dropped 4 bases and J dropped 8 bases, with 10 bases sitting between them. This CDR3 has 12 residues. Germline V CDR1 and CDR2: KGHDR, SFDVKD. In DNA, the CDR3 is TGTGCCACCAGTGACCGGACGGGGGGCTACACCTTC. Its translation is CATSDRTGGYTF.

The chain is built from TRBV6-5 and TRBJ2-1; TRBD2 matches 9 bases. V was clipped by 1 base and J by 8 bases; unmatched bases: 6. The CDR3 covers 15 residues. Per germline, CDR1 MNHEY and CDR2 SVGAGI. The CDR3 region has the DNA TGTGCCAGCAGTTACTACTCCGGGACTAGCCATGAGCAGTTCTTC. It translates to CASSYYSGTSHEQFF.

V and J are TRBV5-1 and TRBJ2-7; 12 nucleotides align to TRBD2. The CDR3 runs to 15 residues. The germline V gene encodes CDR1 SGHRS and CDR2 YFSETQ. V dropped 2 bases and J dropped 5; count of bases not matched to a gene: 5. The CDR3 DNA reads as TGCGCCAGCAGCTTACCTAGCGGGAGGGCCCACGAGCAGTACTTC. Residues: CASSLPSGRAHEQYF.

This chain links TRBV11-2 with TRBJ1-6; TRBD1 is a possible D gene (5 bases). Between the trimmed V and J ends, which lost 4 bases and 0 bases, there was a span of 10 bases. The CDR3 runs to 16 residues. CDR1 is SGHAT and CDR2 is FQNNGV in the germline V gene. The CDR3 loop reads CASSSTGSSYNSPLHF. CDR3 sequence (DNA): TGTGCCAGCAGCTCTACAGGAAGCTCCTATAATTCACCCCTCCACTTT.

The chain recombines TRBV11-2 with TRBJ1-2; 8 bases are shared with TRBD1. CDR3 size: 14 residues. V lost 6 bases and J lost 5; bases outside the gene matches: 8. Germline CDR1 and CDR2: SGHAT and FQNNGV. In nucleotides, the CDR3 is TGTGCCAGCAGGCCGACAGGGGTGGGGTATGGCTACACCTTC. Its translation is CASRPTGVGYGYTF.

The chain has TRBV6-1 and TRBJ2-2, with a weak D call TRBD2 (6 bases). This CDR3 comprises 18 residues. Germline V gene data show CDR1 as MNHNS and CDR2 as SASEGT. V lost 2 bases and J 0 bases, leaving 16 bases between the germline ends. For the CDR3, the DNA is TGTGCCAGCAGTGAACGGGACCCGCGGGAACCGAACACCGGGGAGCTGTTTTTT. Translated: CASSERDPREPNTGELFF.

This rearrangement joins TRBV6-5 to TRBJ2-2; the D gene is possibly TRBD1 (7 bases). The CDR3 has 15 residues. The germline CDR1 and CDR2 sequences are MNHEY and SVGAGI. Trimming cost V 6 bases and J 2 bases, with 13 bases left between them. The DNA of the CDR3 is TGTGCCAGCAGGGAGGGACAGATAAACACCGGGGAGCTGTTTTTT. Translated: CASREGQINTGELFF.

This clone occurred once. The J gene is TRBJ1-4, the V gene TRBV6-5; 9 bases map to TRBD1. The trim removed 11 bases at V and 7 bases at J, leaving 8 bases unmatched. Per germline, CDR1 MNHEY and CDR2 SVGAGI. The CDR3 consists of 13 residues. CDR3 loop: CAGTGGGGEKLFF. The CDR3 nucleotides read TGTGCCGGAACAGGGGGCGGGGGTGAAAAACTGTTTTTT.

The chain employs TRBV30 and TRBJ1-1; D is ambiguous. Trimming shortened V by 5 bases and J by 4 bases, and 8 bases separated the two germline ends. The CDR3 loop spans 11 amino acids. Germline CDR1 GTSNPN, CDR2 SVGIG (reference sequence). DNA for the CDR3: TGTGCCTGGGGCGGCGGCACTGAAGCTTTCTTT. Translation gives CAWGGGTEAFF. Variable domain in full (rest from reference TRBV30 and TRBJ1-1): SQTIHQWPATLVQPVGSPLSLECTVEGTSNPNLYWYRQAAGRGLQLLFYSVGIGQISSEVPQNLSASRPQDRQFILSSKKLLLSDSGFYLCAWGGGTEAFFGQGTRLTVV.

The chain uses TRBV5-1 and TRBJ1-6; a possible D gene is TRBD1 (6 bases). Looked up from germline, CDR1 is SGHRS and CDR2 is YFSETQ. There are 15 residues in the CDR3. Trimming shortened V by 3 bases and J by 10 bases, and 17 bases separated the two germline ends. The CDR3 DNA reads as TGCGCCAGCAGCTCCGGTGGGGGCGGAAGCTCACCCCTCCACTTT. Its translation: CASSSGGGGSSPLHF.

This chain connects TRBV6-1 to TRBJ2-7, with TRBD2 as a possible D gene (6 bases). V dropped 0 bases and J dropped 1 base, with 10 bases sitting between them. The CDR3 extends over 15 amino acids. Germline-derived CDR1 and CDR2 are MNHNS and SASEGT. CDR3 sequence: CASSEAIGRSYEQYF. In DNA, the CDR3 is TGTGCCAGCAGTGAAGCGATTGGGAGGTCCTACGAGCAGTACTTC.

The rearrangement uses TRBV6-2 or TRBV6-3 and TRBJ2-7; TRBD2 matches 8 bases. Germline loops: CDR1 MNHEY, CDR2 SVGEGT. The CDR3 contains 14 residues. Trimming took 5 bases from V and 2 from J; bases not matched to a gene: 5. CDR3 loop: CASSRPAGAYEQYF. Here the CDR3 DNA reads TGTGCCAGCAGTCGCCCAGCGGGGGCCTACGAGCAGTACTTC.

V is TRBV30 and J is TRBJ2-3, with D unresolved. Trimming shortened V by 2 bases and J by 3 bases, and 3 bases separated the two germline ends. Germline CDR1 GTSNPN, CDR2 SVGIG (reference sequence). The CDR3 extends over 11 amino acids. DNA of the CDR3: TGTGCCTGGAGTCAAACAGATACGCAGTATTTT. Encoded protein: CAWSQTDTQYF.

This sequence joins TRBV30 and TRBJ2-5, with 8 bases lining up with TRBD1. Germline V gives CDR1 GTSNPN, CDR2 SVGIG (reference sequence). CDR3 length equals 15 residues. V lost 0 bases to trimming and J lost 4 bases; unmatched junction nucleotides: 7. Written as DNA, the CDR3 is TGTGCCTGGAGTGTATCGGACAGGGAAGCAGAGACCCAGTACTTC. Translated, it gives CAWSVSDREAETQYF.

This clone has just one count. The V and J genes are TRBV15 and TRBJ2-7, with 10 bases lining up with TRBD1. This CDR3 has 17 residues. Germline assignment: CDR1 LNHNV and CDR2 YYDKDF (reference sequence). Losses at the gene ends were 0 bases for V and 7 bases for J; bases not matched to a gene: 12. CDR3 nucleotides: TGTGCCACCAGCAGAGAGGCACCGGGACAGGGGTTTAGAGAGCAGTACTTC. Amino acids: CATSREAPGQGFREQYF.

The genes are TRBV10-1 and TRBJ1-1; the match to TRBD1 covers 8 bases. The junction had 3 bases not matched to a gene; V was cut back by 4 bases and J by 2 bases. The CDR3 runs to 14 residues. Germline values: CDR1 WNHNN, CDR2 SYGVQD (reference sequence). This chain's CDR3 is CASSGTGPNTEAFF. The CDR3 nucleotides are TGCGCCAGCAGTGGGACAGGGCCAAACACTGAAGCTTTCTTT.

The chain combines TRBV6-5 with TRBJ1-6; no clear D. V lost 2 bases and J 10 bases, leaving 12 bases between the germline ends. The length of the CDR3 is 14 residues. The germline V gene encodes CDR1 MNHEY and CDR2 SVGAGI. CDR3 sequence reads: CASSYDGVFSPLHF. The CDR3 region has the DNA TGTGCCAGCAGTTACGACGGGGTTTTCTCACCCCTCCACTTT.

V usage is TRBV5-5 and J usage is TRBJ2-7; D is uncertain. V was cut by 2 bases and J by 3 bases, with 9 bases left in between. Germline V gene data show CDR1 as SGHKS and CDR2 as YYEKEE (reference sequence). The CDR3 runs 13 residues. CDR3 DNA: TGTGCCAGCAGCTTAGATCCGGGCTACGAGCAGTACTTC. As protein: CASSLDPGYEQYF.